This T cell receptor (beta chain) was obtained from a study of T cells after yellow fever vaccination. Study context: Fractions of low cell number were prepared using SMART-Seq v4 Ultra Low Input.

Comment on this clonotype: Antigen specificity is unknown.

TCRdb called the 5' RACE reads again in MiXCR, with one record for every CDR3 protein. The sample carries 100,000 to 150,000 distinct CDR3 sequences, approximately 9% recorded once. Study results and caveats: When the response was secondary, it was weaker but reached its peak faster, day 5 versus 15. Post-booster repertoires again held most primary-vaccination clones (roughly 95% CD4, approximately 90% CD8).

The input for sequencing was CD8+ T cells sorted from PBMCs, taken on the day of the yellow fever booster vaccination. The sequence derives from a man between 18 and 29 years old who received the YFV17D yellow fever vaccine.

The CDR3 spells CASSDLRTYTYEQYF. The CDR3 nucleotides are TGTGCCAGCAGCGATCTTAGGACTTACACCTACGAGCAGTACTTC. This rearrangement joins TRBV7-9 to TRBJ2-7; D perhaps matches TRBD2 (5 bases). CDR1 SEHNR and CDR2 FQNEAQ come from the germline V gene (reference sequence). V shed 5 bases and J shed 2 bases, with 16 bases lying between them. This CDR3 is built from 15 residues.